This entry lists 30 T cell receptor beta chains sequenced from one sample in a study of shared clonotypes between healthy human individuals. The protocol was immunoSEQ multiplex PCR, while the TCRdb copy is restricted to in-frame clones and leaves out a portion. The sample lists under 1,900,000 clones, about 98.5% occurring once. Sample: naive CD4+ T cells sorted from blood. The subset was: CD45RA+ positively selected. These TCRs come from a man in his thirties or forties in good health.

The J gene is TRBJ2-7, the V gene TRBV19; 10 positions match TRBD2. The CDR3 consists of 18 residues. V dropped 3 bases and J dropped 0; count of bases not matched to a gene: 11. CDR1 and CDR2 from the germline V gene are LNHDA and SQIVND (reference sequence). Here the CDR3 reads CASSIGYSGTSDSYEQYF. The CDR3 nucleotides read TGTGCCAGTAGTATTGGTTATTCGGGGACTAGCGACTCCTACGAGCAGTACTTC.

Comments on this clone: The same CDR3 is also encoded by other DNA sequences in this sample. The V gene is TRBV28, the J gene TRBJ1-1; unclear D gene. The CDR3 is 12 residues long. Trimming pared 6 bases from V and 0 bases from J, leaving 5 bases between. The germline gives CDR1 MDHEN, CDR2 SYDVKM. The CDR3 reads CASSLMNTEAFF. CDR3 in DNA: TGTGCCAGCAGCTTAATGAACACTGAAGCTTTCTTT.

Concerning this clone: Other nucleotide sequences from this sample produce the same CDR3. This sequence joins TRBV7-9 and TRBJ2-1; D is undetermined. Trimming stripped 3 bases from V and 6 bases from J, with 6 bases between. The CDR3 runs 12 residues. CDR1 is SEHNR, CDR2 FQNEAQ, per germline (reference sequence). This CDR3 is CASSLDVNEQFF. In DNA, the CDR3 is TGTGCCAGCAGCTTGGACGTCAATGAGCAGTTCTTC.

This clone was detected once. The CDR3, as DNA: TGTGCCAGCTCAGTTCGACCCCAGCCCACAGATACGCAGTATTTT. This sequence encodes CASSVRPQPTDTQYF. The chain is built from TRBV18 and TRBJ2-3, with no clear D. This CDR3 has 15 amino acids. The germline V gene encodes CDR1 KGHSH and CDR2 LQKENI. Trimming took 5 bases from V and 2 from J, leaving 14 bases between them.

V usage is TRBV10-1 and J usage is TRBJ1-3, with D uncertain. Germline values: CDR1 WNHNN, CDR2 SYGVQD (reference sequence). The ends were cut back, 10 bases at V and 7 bases at J, with 11 bases in the middle. The CDR3 is 11 amino acids. CDR3 sequence (DNA): TGCGCCACCGGGATGGGGAACACCATATATTTT. This codes for CATGMGNTIYF.

This clone was picked up one time. V and J are TRBV29-1 and TRBJ2-3; tentative D call: TRBD1 (6 bases). This CDR3 contains 14 residues. The V gene's germline CDR1 is SQVTM and CDR2 ANQGSEA. Between the trimmed V and J ends, which lost 6 bases and 5 bases, there was a span of 18 bases. Written as DNA, the CDR3 is TGCAGCGTGGCCTGGAACCAACAGGGAGATACGCAGTATTTT. Its translation is CSVAWNQQGDTQYF.

The rearrangement links TRBV2 to TRBJ2-1, with 10 bases that match TRBD2. Germline assignment: CDR1 SNHLY and CDR2 FYNNEI. The CDR3 has 15 amino acids. V dropped 6 bases and J dropped 2; count of bases not matched to a gene: 4. CDR3 DNA: TGTGCCAGCAGATCTACTAGCGGGGCCTACAATGAGCAGTTCTTC. Encoded protein: CASRSTSGAYNEQFF.

The CDR3 reads CASSLGQEYGYTF. The CDR3 bases are TGTGCCAGCAGCCTCGGACAGGAATATGGCTACACCTTC. This chain links TRBV6-5 with TRBJ1-2; 7 bases map to TRBD1. Trimming cost V 6 bases and J 5 bases; bases outside gene matches: 6. This CDR3 contains 13 residues. Germline values: CDR1 MNHEY, CDR2 SVGAGI.

The chain couples TRBV5-1 to TRBJ1-4; 7 bases align to TRBD1. Looked up from germline, CDR1 is SGHRS and CDR2 is YFSETQ. The CDR3 runs to 14 residues. The trim removed 6 bases at V and 3 bases at J, leaving 5 bases unmatched. The DNA of the CDR3 is TGCGCCAGCAAAGCAGGGGGGGCTAATGAAAAACTGTTTTTT. Protein product: CASKAGGANEKLFF.

This clone was found once. The CDR3 DNA reads as TGTGCCAGCAGCTTTGGGGCAGACAATGGCTACACCTTC. This gives the protein CASSFGADNGYTF. The rearrangement uses TRBV5-4 and TRBJ1-2; D possibly corresponds to TRBD1 (5 bases). V gave up 2 bases and J gave up 6 bases, with 11 bases separating them. CDR1 is SGHNT and CDR2 is YYREEE in the germline V gene (reference sequence). The CDR3 has 13 residues.

V usage is TRBV5-4 and J usage is TRBJ2-5, with 11 bases matching TRBD1. The CDR3 contains 18 residues. Looked up from germline, CDR1 is SGHNT and CDR2 is YYREEE (reference sequence). The V segment lost 4 bases and the J segment 5 bases; nucleotides outside the gene matches: 16. The CDR3 here is CASSPPLGQGALRETQYF. In DNA form, the CDR3 reads TGTGCCAGCAGCCCCCCCCTTGGACAGGGGGCCCTCAGGGAGACCCAGTACTTC.

The gene calls are TRBV5-1 and TRBJ2-1; maybe TRBD2 (5 bases). The CDR3 is made up of 15 amino acids. Germline CDR1 is SGHRS and CDR2 is YFSETQ. V lost 7 bases and J lost 6, with 20 bases in between. CDR3 DNA: TGCGCCAGCGTTACCGGGCCACGAACTAGCAATGAGCAGTTCTTC. Protein: CASVTGPRTSNEQFF.

A single count supports this clone. This chain joins TRBV4-3 and TRBJ2-1; no clear D. V shed 0 bases and J shed 12 bases, with 15 bases lying between them. Germline V lookup: CDR1 LGHNA, CDR2 YSLEER. CDR3 size: 14 residues. CDR3 residues: CASSQDAGMTGQFF. CDR3 in DNA: TGCGCCAGCAGCCAAGATGCCGGTATGACTGGGCAGTTCTTC.

CDR3 sequence (DNA): TGTGCCAGCAAAAGCCGGGGACTACCAGAGACCCAGTACTTC. As protein: CASKSRGLPETQYF. The chain carries TRBV2 and TRBJ2-5; 7 bases match TRBD2. V lost 7 bases and J lost 4; bases outside the gene matches: 9. Germline CDR1 is SNHLY and CDR2 is FYNNEI. The CDR3 is 14 residues long. Full variable domain (missing parts from reference TRBV2 and TRBJ2-5): EPEVTQTPSHQVTQMGQEVILRCVPISNHLYFYWYRQILGQKVEFLVSFYNNEISEKSEIFDDQFSVERPDGSNFTLKIRSTKLEDSAMYFCASKSRGLPETQYFGPGTRLLVL.

CDR3 region: CASSYRTGTDTQYF. The CDR3, as DNA: TGTGCCAGCAGTTACCGGACAGGGACAGATACGCAGTATTTT. The chain combines TRBV6-5 with TRBJ2-3, with TRBD1 matching 8 bases. Germline V gene lookup returns CDR1 MNHEY and CDR2 SVGAGI. V was clipped by 2 bases and J by 3 bases; unmatched bases: 1. This CDR3 has 14 amino acids.

The chain recombines TRBV2 with TRBJ2-7, with D possibly TRBD2 on 6 matching bases. V was shortened by 6 bases and J by 3 bases, with 15 bases between the two germline ends. This CDR3 comprises 14 residues. The V gene's germline CDR1 is SNHLY and CDR2 FYNNEI. The CDR3 protein is CASRPRDFNYEQYF. Written as DNA, the CDR3 is TGTGCCAGCAGGCCCAGGGACTTCAACTACGAGCAGTACTTC.

The chain carries TRBV10-3 and TRBJ2-1, with TRBD1 identical over 8 bases. Germline lookup yields CDR1 ENHRY and CDR2 SYGVKD. Trimming at V came to 4 bases and at J to 2 bases, leaving 4 bases not matched to a gene. CDR3 size: 15 residues. The CDR3 region has the DNA TGTGCCATCAGTGGGGCAGGGGGCGCCTACAATGAGCAGTTCTTC. This gives the protein CAISGAGGAYNEQFF.

This sequence joins TRBV7-9 and TRBJ1-1; a weak D match, TRBD1 (5 bases). This CDR3 is 14 amino acids long. The V end was cut by 3 bases, the J end by 1 base, with 9 bases between. Germline CDR1 SEHNR, CDR2 FQNEAQ (reference sequence). The CDR3 DNA follows: TGTGCCAGCAGCTTCGGTCAGGGGAACACTGAAGCTTTCTTT. This translates into CASSFGQGNTEAFF.

The rearrangement joins TRBV27 to TRBJ2-3; 9 bases are a match to TRBD2. The CDR3 sequence is 14 residues long. CDR1 MNHEY and CDR2 SMNVEV come from the germline V gene (reference sequence). With V trimmed by 6 bases and J by 3 bases, 4 bases remained unmatched. CDR3 coding DNA: TGTGCCAGCAGCATTACTAGCGGGACAGATACGCAGTATTTT. Translated: CASSITSGTDTQYF.

CDR3 coding DNA: TGCGCCAGCAGCCAAGACGGGACATCCGATGAAAAACTGTTTTTT. Translated: CASSQDGTSDEKLFF. This chain connects TRBV4-3 to TRBJ1-4; possible D gene TRBD1, 6 bases. The CDR3 is 15 amino acids. Germline assignment: CDR1 LGHNA and CDR2 YSLEER. Trimming removed 0 bases at V and 6 bases at J, with 11 bases between.

This clone showed up just once. The chain joins TRBV10-2 to TRBJ2-7; 11 nucleotides line up with TRBD2. The germline CDR1 and CDR2 sequences are WSHSY and SAAADI. This CDR3 has 14 residues. The junction had 6 bases not matched to a gene; V was cut back by 6 bases and J by 5 bases. Here the CDR3 reads CASSLTSGMNEQYF. The CDR3 DNA reads TGCGCCAGCAGCCTGACTAGCGGGATGAACGAGCAGTACTTC.

V gene TRBV6-5 combines with J gene TRBJ2-3, with D possibly being TRBD2 (5 bases). CDR3 length equals 14 residues. The ends were cut back, 11 bases at V and 3 bases at J, with 18 bases in the middle. Germline CDR1 and CDR2: MNHEY and SVGAGI. DNA of the CDR3: TGTGCCCCCCGTACTGACGGCGGGACAGATACGCAGTATTTT. As protein: CAPRTDGGTDTQYF.

The chain uses TRBV7-2 and TRBJ2-2, with a weak D call TRBD1 (5 bases). This CDR3 spans 16 amino acids. Trimming took off 2 bases at V and 2 bases at J, with 12 bases between the two ends. CDR1 and CDR2 (germline): SGHTA, FQGNSA. Written as DNA, the CDR3 is TGTGCCAGCAGCTTACCCCAGGGCCCTAACACCGGGGAGCTGTTTTTT. The encoded protein is CASSLPQGPNTGELFF.

This clone was counted a single time. The chain joins TRBV5-8 to TRBJ2-3; D may be TRBD2 (7 bases). The CDR3 loop spans 14 amino acids. In germline, CDR1 is SGHTS, CDR2 YDEGEE. V shed 3 bases and J shed 3 bases, with 11 bases lying between them. This chain's CDR3 is CASSWGRETDTQYF. The CDR3 DNA follows: TGTGCCAGCAGCTGGGGGCGGGAGACAGATACGCAGTATTTT.

This clone has just one count. V is TRBV28 and J is TRBJ1-5; D not certain. Between the trimmed V and J ends, which lost 2 bases and 2 bases, there was a span of 7 bases. Germline loops: CDR1 MDHEN, CDR2 SYDVKM. The CDR3 runs to 14 residues. This CDR3 reads CASSLIAGNQPQHF. CDR3 DNA: TGTGCCAGCAGTTTAATAGCAGGCAATCAGCCCCAGCATTTT.

The V and J genes are TRBV2 and TRBJ2-7, with 8 nucleotides matching TRBD2. In germline, CDR1 is SNHLY, CDR2 FYNNEI. Germline trimming cut 4 bases from V and 5 bases from J; bases unmatched to any gene: 4. The CDR3 is 13 amino acids. CDR3 loop: CASSGLGRDEQYF. CDR3 coding DNA: TGTGCCAGCAGTGGGCTCGGGAGGGACGAGCAGTACTTC.

The chain couples TRBV18 to TRBJ1-5; maybe TRBD1 (5 bases). Germline-derived CDR1 and CDR2 are KGHSH and LQKENI. This CDR3 is 18 amino acids long. The V end was cut by 1 base, the J end by 9 bases, with 25 bases between. The CDR3 region is CASSPQQGARGKGGPQHF. The CDR3 DNA follows: TGTGCCAGCTCACCACAGCAGGGAGCCCGCGGTAAAGGCGGGCCCCAGCATTTT.

The chain carries TRBV5-1 and TRBJ1-1; D is unresolved. The CDR3 loop spans 16 amino acids. With 3 bases removed from V and 0 bases from J, the gap between germline ends came to 15 bases. In germline, CDR1 is SGHRS, CDR2 YFSETQ. The CDR3 sequence is CASSSYTEEMNTEAFF. DNA for the CDR3: TGCGCCAGCAGCTCATACACGGAAGAGATGAACACTGAAGCTTTCTTT.

DNA of the CDR3: TGTGCCAGCAGTGGTATCGCCGGCACAAGCTCCTACGAGCAGTACTTC. This encodes CASSGIAGTSSYEQYF. The V and J genes are TRBV27 and TRBJ2-7; D remains ambiguous. Germline-derived CDR1 and CDR2 are MNHEY and SMNVEV (reference sequence). V gave up 5 bases and J gave up 0 bases, with 17 bases separating them. The CDR3 spans 16 residues.

The chain joins TRBV19 to TRBJ2-3; D is possibly TRBD2 (5 bases). V lost 8 bases and J 3 bases, leaving 12 bases between the germline ends. CDR1 and CDR2 from the germline V gene are LNHDA and SQIVND (reference sequence). CDR3 length: 13 amino acids. The CDR3 sequence is CASGKTGTDTQYF. DNA of the CDR3: TGTGCCAGTGGGAAGACGGGGACAGATACGCAGTATTTT.